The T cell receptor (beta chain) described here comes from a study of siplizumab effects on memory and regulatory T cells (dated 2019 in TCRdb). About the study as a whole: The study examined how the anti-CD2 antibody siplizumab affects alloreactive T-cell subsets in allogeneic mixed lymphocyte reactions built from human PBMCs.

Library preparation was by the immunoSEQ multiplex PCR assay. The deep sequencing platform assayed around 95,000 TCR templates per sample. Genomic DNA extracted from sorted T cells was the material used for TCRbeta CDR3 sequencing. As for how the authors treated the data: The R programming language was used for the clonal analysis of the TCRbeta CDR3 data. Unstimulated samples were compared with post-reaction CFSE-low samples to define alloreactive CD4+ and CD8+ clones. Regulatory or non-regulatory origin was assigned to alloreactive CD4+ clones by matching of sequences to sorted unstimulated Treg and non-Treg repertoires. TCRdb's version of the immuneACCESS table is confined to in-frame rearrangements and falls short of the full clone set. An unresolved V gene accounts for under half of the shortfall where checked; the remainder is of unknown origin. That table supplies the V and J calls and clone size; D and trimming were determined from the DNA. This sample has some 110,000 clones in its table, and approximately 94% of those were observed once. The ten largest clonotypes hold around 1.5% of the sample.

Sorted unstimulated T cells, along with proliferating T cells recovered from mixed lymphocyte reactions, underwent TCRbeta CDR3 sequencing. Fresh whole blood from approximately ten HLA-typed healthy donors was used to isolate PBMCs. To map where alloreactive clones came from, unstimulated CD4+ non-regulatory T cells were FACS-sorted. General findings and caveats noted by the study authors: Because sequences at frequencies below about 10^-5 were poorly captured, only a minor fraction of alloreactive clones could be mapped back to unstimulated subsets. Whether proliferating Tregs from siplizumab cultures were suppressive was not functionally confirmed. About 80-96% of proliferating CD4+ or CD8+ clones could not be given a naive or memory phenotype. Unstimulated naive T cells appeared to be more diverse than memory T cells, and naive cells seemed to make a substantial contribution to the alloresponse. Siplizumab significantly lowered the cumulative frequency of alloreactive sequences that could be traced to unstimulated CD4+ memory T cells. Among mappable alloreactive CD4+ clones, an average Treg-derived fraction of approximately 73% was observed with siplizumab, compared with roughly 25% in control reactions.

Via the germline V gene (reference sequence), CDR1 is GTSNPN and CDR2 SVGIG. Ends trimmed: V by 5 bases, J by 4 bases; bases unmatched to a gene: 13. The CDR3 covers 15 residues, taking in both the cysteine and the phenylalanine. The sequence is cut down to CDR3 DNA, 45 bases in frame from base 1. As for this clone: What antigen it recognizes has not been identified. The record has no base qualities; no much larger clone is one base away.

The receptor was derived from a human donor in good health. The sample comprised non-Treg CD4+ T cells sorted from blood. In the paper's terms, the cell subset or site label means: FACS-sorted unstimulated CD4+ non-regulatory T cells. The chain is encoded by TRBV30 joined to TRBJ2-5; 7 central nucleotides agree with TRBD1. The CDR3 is CAWDLGKGAPETQYF. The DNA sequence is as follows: TGTGCCTGGGACCTCGGGAAGGGGGCCCCAGAGACCCAGTACTTC.